A selection of T cell receptor beta chains follows, all from one sample in a study of CD8 T cells in Susac syndrome. TCRdb ran MiXCR on the immunoSEQ multiplex PCR reads and lists one entry per CDR3 protein. Of about 190,000 distinct CDR3 sequences in the sample, around 93% were seen once. Sequencing input: CD4+ T cells from PBMCs. These receptors were collected from a human donor in good health. Each CDR3 is given with its conserved first and last residue. Fields, in order: J gene, D gene, V gene, CDR3 length, CDR3 DNA, CDR3 protein. The D gene is left open where the match is weak.

TRBJ1-3,TRBD1,TRBV6-6,14,TGTGCCAGCAGCTCAACAGGGGGTGGAAACACCATATATTTT,CASSSTGGGNTIYF
TRBJ1-5,NA,TRBV23-1,14,TGCGCCAGCAGTCAATCGCATAGCAATCAGCCCCAGCATTTT,CASSQSHSNQPQHF
TRBJ1-2,NA,TRBV2,12,TGTGCCAGCAGGGCTATGGGGTATGGCTACACCTTC,CASRAMGYGYTF
TRBJ1-5,NA,TRBV4-1,14,TGCGCCAGCAGCCTACAGAGCGGGTGGCAGCCCCAGCATTTT,CASSLQSGWQPQHF
TRBJ1-5,TRBD1,TRBV12-3/TRBV12-4,15,TGTGCCAGCAGTTTAGCGGGGACAGGGTTTCAGCCCCAGCATTTT,CASSLAGTGFQPQHF
TRBJ2-1,TRBD1,TRBV5-1,13,TGCGCCAGCACCCCGACAGGGGGCTATGAGCAGTTCTTC,CASTPTGGYEQFF
TRBJ1-5,NA,TRBV20-1,15,TGCAGTGCGGTGGTCTACGGGTTTAGCAATCAGCCCCAGCATTTT,CSAVVYGFSNQPQHF
TRBJ1-6,NA,TRBV19,13,TGTGCCAGTAGTATAGTGAAAGGTTCACCCCTCCACTTT,CASSIVKGSPLHF
TRBJ1-5,NA,TRBV7-2,13,TGTGCCAGCAGCCCCCAGACAGATCAGCCCCAGCATTTT,CASSPQTDQPQHF
TRBJ2-1,NA,TRBV7-9,15,TGTGCCAGCAGCTTAGAGGGGGGCCTGGCCGATGAGCAGTTCTTC,CASSLEGGLADEQFF
TRBJ1-3,NA,TRBV12-3/TRBV12-4,14,TGTGCCAGCCGAGGGGGACTCTCTGGAAACACCATATATTTT,CASRGGLSGNTIYF
TRBJ2-6,NA,TRBV14,20,TGTGCCAGCAGCCAAGGGTTTATGGGGGCCACTTCCTCTGGGGCCAACGTCCTGACTTTC,CASSQGFMGATSSGANVLTF
TRBJ1-6,NA,TRBV28,12,TGTGCCAGCAGCTCCGGTAATTCACCCCTCCACTTT,CASSSGNSPLHF
TRBJ2-7,TRBD1,TRBV9,16,TGTGCCAGCAGCGTAGCCCCGACAGGGGGCTTATACGAGCAGTACTTC,CASSVAPTGGLYEQYF
TRBJ2-1,NA,TRBV6-5,13,TGTGCCAGCTACGGCGGGCCTCACAATGAGCAGTTCTTC,CASYGGPHNEQFF
TRBJ2-1,TRBD1,TRBV5-4,12,TGTGCCAGCAGCTGGGACAGTGGTCAGCAGTTCTTC,CASSWDSGQQFF
TRBJ2-2,TRBD2,TRBV6-5,18,TGTGCCAGCAGTTACTCAAGGACTAGCGGGGGGAATACCGGGGAGCTGTTTTTT,CASSYSRTSGGNTGELFF
TRBJ1-5,NA,TRBV28,17,TGTGCCAGCAGTCCTACAGGGAAGGGTTGGAGCAATCAGCCCCAGCATTTT,CASSPTGKGWSNQPQHF
TRBJ2-5,TRBD2,TRBV7-2,13,TGTGCCAGCAGCGTTCAGCGGGACTCCCCCAGCTTCTTC,CASSVQRDSPSFF